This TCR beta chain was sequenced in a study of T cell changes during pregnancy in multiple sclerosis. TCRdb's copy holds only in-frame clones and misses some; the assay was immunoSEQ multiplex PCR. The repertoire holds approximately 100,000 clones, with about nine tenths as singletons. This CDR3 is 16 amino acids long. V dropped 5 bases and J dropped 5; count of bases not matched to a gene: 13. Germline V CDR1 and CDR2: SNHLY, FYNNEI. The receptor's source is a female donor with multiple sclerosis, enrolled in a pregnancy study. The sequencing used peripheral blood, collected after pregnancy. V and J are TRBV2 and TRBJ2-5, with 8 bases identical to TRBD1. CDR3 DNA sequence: TGTGCCAGCAGTTATCACCGGGACAGGAGGGGGGAGACCCAGTACTTC. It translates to CASSYHRDRRGETQYF. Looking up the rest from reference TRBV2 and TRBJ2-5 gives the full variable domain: EPEVTQTPSHQVTQMGQEVILRCVPISNHLYFYWYRQILGQKVEFLVSFYNNEISEKSEIFDDQFSVERPDGSNFTLKIRSTKLEDSAMYFCASSYHRDRRGETQYFGPGTRLLVL.